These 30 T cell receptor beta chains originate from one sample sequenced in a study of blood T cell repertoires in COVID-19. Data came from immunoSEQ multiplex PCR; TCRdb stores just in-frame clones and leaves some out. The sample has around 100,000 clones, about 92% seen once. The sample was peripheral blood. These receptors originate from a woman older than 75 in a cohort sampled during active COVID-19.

CDR3 DNA sequence: TGTGCCAGCAGCGTCGACAGTTTAAGCTATGGCTACACCTTC. Translating gives CASSVDSLSYGYTF. This sequence joins TRBV9 and TRBJ1-2; perhaps TRBD1 as D (5 bases). Germline V gene sequence: CDR1 SGDLS, CDR2 YYNGEE. This CDR3 is built from 14 residues. Trimming took 2 bases from V and 4 from J, leaving 12 bases between them.

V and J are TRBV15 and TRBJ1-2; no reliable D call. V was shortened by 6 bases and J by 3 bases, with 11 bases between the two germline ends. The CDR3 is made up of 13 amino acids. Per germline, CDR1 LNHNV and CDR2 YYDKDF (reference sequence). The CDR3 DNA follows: TGTGCCACCAGGGGCAGCGGACACTATGGCTACACCTTC. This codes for CATRGSGHYGYTF.

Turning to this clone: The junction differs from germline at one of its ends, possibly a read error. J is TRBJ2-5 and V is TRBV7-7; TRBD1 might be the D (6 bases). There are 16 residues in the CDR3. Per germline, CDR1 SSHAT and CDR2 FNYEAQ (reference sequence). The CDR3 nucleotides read TGTGCTAGCAGCCCCCTGGACAGCCTCGGCTCAGAGACCCAGTACTTC. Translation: CASSPLDSLGSETQYF.

The CDR3 DNA sequence: TGTGCCAGCAGCTTGGGGGGCTTGGTCGGCGAGCAGTTCTTC. Amino acids: CASSLGGLVGEQFF. The chain couples TRBV5-5 to TRBJ2-1, with D perhaps matching TRBD1 (5 bases). The ends were cut back, 0 bases at V and 10 bases at J, with 14 bases in the middle. This CDR3 comprises 14 residues. Germline CDR1 SGHKS, CDR2 YYEKEE (reference sequence).

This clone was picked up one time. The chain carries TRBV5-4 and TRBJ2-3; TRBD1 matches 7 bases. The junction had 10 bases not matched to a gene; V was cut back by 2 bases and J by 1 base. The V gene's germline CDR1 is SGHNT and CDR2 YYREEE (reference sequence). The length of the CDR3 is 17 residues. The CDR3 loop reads CASSFQTGTVGTDTQYF. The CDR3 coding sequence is TGTGCCAGCAGCTTCCAGACAGGGACAGTGGGCACAGATACGCAGTATTTT.

CDR3 sequence: CSVGQSSYEQYF. The CDR3 bases are TGCAGCGTTGGACAGAGCTCCTACGAGCAGTACTTC. V and J are TRBV29-1 and TRBJ2-7, with D possibly matching TRBD1 (5 bases). The germline V and J ends were trimmed by 4 bases and 0 bases, with 7 bases remaining between them. This CDR3 is 12 amino acids long. The germline V gene encodes CDR1 SQVTM and CDR2 ANQGSEA.

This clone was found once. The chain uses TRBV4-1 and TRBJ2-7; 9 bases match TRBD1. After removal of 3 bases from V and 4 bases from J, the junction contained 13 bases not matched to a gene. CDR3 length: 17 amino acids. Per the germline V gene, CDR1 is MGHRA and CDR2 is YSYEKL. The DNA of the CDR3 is TGCGCCAGCAGCCAGGGGGGGGTCCGGGACAGGGCTTACGAGCAGTACTTC. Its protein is CASSQGGVRDRAYEQYF.

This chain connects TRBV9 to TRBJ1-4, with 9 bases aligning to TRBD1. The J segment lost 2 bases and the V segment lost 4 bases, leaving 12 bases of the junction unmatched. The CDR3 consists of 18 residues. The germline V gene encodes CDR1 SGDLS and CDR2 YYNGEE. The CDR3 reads CASSPSGTGRGTNEKLFF. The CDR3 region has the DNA TGTGCCAGCAGCCCCAGCGGGACAGGGCGTGGGACTAATGAAAAACTGTTTTTT.

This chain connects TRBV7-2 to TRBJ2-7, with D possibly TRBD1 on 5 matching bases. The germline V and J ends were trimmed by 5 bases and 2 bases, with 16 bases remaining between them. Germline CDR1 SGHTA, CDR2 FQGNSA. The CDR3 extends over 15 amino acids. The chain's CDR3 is CASSASQGPTYEQYF. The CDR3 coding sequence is TGTGCCAGCAGCGCAAGCCAGGGCCCCACCTACGAGCAGTACTTC.

CDR3 protein: CASIPNRTGLFRSLRGVNSPLHF. The DNA of the CDR3 is TGCGCCAGCATCCCTAACAGGACAGGGTTGTTTAGGAGTCTGAGGGGGGTTAATTCACCCCTCCACTTT. The chain uses TRBV5-1 and TRBJ1-6, with 8 nucleotides matching TRBD1. V lost 6 bases and J lost 6; bases outside the gene matches: 32. CDR3 length: 23 residues. Per the germline V gene, CDR1 is SGHRS and CDR2 is YFSETQ.

CDR3 nucleotide sequence: TGTGCCAGCAGTTCCGGGACTAGTCATGATGAGCAGTTCTTC. Its protein product is CASSSGTSHDEQFF. The V gene is TRBV28, the J gene TRBJ2-1; 8 bases are shared with TRBD2. V dropped 4 bases and J dropped 8; count of bases not matched to a gene: 7. Germline CDR1 MDHEN, CDR2 SYDVKM. This CDR3 contains 14 residues.

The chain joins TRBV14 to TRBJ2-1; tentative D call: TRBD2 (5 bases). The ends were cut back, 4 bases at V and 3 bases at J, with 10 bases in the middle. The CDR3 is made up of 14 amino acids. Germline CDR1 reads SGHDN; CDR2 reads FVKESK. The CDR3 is CASSPGGRYNEQFF. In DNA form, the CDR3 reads TGTGCCAGCAGCCCTGGAGGTCGCTACAATGAGCAGTTCTTC.

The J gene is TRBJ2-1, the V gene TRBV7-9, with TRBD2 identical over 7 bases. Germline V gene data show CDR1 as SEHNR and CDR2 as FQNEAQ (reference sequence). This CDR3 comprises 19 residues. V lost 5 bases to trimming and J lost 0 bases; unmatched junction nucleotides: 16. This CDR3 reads CASSARVRGGRSSYNEQFF. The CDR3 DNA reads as TGTGCCAGCAGCGCTAGGGTGAGGGGCGGGAGAAGCTCCTACAATGAGCAGTTCTTC.

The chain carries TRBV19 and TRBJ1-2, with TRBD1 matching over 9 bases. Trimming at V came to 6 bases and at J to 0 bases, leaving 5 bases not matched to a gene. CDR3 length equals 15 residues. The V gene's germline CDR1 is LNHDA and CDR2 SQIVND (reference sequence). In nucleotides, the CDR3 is TGTGCCAGTAGGAGAGGGACAGGGCCTAACTATGGCTACACCTTC. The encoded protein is CASRRGTGPNYGYTF.

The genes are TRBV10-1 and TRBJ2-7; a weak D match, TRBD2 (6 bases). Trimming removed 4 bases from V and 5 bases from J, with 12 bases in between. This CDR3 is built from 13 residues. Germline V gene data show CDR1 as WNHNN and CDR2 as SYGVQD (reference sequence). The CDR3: CASSGRRVHEQYF. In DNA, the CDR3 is TGCGCCAGCAGTGGTCGGAGGGTCCACGAGCAGTACTTC.

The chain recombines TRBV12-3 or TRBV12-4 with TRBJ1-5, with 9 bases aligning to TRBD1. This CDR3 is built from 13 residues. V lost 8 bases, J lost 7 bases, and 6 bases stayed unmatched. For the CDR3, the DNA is TGTGCCAGCGGACAGGGGAGGAACCAGCCCCAGCATTTT. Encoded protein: CASGQGRNQPQHF.

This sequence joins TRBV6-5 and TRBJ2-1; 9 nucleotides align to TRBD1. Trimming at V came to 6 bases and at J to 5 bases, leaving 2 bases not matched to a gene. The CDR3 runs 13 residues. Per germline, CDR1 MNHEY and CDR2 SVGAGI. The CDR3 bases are TGTGCCAGCAGGGACAGGGGCAACAATGAGCAGTTCTTC. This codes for CASRDRGNNEQFF.

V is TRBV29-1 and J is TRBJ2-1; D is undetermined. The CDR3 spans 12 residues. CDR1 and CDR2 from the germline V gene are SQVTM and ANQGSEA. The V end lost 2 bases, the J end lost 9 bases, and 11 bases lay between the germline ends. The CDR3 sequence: CSVEWAFGEQFF. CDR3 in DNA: TGCAGCGTTGAATGGGCGTTCGGTGAGCAGTTCTTC.

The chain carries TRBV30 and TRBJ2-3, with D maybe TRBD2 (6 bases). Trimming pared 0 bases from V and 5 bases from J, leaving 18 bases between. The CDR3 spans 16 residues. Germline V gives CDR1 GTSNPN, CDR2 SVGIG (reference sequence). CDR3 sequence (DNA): TGTGCCTGGAGTGTATTCGGCGTTCCCGGGGGAGATACGCAGTATTTT. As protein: CAWSVFGVPGGDTQYF.

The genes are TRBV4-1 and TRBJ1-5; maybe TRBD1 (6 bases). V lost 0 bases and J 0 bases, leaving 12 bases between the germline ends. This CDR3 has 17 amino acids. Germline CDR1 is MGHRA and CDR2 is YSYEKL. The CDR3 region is CASSQEGQQNSNQPQHF. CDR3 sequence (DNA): TGCGCCAGCAGCCAAGAGGGACAACAGAATAGCAATCAGCCCCAGCATTTT.

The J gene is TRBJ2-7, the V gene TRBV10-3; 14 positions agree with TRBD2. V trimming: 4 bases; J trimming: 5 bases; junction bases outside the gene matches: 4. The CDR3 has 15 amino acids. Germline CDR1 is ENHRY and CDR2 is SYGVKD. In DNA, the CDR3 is TGTGCCATCAGTGGGACGGGACTAGCGGGAGACGAGCAGTACTTC. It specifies CAISGTGLAGDEQYF.

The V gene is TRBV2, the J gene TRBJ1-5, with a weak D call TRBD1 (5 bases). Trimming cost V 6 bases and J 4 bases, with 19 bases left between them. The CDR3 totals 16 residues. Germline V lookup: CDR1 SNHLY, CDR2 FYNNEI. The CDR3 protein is CASSVDGFGANQPQHF. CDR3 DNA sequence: TGTGCCAGCAGCGTGGATGGGTTTGGGGCGAATCAGCCCCAGCATTTT.

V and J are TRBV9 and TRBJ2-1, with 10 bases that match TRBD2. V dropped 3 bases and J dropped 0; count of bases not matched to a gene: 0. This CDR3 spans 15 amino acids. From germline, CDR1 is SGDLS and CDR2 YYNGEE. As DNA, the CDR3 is TGTGCCAGCAGCGCTAGCGGGAGCTCCTACAATGAGCAGTTCTTC. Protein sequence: CASSASGSSYNEQFF. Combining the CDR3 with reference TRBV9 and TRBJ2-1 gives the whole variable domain DSGVTQTPKHLITATGQRVTLRCSPRSGDLSVYWYQQSLDQGLQFLIQYYNGEERAKGNILERFSAQQFPDLHSELNLSSLELGDSALYFCASSASGSSYNEQFFGPGTRLTVL.

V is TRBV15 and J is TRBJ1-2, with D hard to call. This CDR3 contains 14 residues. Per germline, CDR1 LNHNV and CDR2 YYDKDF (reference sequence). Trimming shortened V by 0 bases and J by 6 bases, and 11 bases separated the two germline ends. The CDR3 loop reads CATSRDVQGDGYTF. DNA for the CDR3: TGTGCCACCAGCAGAGATGTGCAAGGAGATGGCTACACCTTC. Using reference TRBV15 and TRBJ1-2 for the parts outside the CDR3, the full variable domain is DAMVIQNPRYQVTQFGKPVTLSCSQTLNHNVMYWYQQKSSQAPKLLFHYYDKDFNNEADTPDNFQSRRPNTSFCFLDIRSPGLGDTAMYLCATSRDVQGDGYTFGSGTRLTVV.

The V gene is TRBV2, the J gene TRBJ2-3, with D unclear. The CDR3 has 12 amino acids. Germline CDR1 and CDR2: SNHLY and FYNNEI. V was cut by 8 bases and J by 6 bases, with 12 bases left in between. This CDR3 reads CASEEAADTQYF. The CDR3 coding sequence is TGTGCCAGCGAAGAGGCGGCGGATACGCAGTATTTT.

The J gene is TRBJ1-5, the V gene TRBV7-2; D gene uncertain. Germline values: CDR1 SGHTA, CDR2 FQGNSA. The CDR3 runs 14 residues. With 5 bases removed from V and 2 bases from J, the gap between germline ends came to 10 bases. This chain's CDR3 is CASSTNKGNQPQHF. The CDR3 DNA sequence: TGTGCCAGCAGCACTAACAAGGGCAATCAGCCCCAGCATTTT. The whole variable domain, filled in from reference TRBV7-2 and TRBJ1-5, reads GAGVSQSPSNKVTEKGKDVELRCDPISGHTALYWYRQSLGQGLEFLIYFQGNSAPDKSGLPSDRFSAERTGGSVSTLTIQRTQQEDSAVYLCASSTNKGNQPQHFGDGTRLSIL.

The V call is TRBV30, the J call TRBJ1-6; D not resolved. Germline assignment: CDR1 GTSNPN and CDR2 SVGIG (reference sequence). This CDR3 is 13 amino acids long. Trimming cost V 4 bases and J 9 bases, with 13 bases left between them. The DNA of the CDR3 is TGTGCCTGGAACCCTGGAGGGAGTTCACCCCTCCACTTT. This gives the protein CAWNPGGSSPLHF.

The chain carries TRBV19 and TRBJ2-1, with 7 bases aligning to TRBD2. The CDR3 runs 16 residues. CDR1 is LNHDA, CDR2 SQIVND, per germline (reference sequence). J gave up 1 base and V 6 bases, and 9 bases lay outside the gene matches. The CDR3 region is CASSSWGGTSYNEQFF. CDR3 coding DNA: TGTGCCAGTAGCTCGTGGGGGGGTACTTCCTACAATGAGCAGTTCTTC. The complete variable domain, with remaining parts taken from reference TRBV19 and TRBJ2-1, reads DGGITQSPKYLFRKEGQNVTLSCEQNLNHDAMYWYRQDPGQGLRLIYYSQIVNDFQKGDIAEGYSVSREKKESFPLTVTSAQKNPTAFYLCASSSWGGTSYNEQFFGPGTRLTVL.

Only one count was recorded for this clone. The CDR3 DNA follows: TGCAGCGTTGAGGGACTAGCGGCTAATACGCAGTATTTT. Translated, it gives CSVEGLAANTQYF. V and J are TRBV29-1 and TRBJ2-3; 11 bases match TRBD2. CDR1 and CDR2 (germline): SQVTM, ANQGSEA. The CDR3 runs to 13 residues. Unmatched junction bases numbered 3, after V lost 3 bases and J lost 7 bases.

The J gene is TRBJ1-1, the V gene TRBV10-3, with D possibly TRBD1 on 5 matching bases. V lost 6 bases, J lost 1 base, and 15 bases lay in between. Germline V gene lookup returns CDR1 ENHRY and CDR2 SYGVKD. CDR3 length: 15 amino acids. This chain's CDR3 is CAIRGDVGRNTEAFF. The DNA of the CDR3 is TGTGCCATCAGAGGGGACGTCGGGAGGAACACTGAAGCTTTCTTT.